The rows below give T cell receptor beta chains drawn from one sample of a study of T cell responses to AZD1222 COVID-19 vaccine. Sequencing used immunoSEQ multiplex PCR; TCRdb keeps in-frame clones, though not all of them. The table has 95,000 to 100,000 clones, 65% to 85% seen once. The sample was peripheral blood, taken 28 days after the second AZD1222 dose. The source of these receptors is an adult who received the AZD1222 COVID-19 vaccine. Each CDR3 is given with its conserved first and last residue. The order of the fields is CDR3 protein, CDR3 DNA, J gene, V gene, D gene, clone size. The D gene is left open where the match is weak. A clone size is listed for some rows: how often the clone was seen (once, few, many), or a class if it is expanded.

CDR3aa: CASSPRMGRGALGYEQYF; CDR3nt: TGTGCCAGCAGCCCACGTATGGGGAGGGGGGCCCTGGGGTACGAGCAGTACTTC; j_gene: TRBJ2-7; v_gene: TRBV9; d_gene: .; abundance: .
CDR3aa: CAWGGPQGNPLRSYNEQFF; CDR3nt: TGTGCCTGGGGGGGCCCCCAGGGAAACCCACTCCGCTCCTACAATGAGCAGTTCTTC; j_gene: TRBJ2-1; v_gene: TRBV30; d_gene: .; abundance: .
CDR3aa: CATSRALGLGTITGELFF; CDR3nt: TGTGCCACCAGCAGAGCCTTAGGGCTGGGGACCATTACCGGGGAGCTGTTTTTT; j_gene: TRBJ2-2; v_gene: TRBV15; d_gene: .; abundance: .
CDR3aa: CASSSTSQPTDTQYF; CDR3nt: TGTGCCAGCAGCTCCACCTCGCAGCCCACAGATACGCAGTATTTT; j_gene: TRBJ2-3; v_gene: TRBV7-3; d_gene: .; abundance: .
CDR3aa: CASSPGGQGAYGYTF; CDR3nt: TGTGCCAGCAGCCCCGGTGGACAGGGAGCTTATGGCTACACCTTC; j_gene: TRBJ1-2; v_gene: TRBV5-4; d_gene: TRBD1; abundance: few
CDR3aa: CASSQADSGQRGRYTF; CDR3nt: TGTGCCAGCAGCCAAGCCGACTCTGGACAGCGCGGCCGCTACACCTTC; j_gene: TRBJ1-2; v_gene: TRBV3-1/TRBV3-2; d_gene: .; abundance: .
CDR3aa: CSVERSNTGELFF; CDR3nt: TGCAGCGTAGAAAGATCGAACACCGGGGAGCTGTTTTTT; j_gene: TRBJ2-2; v_gene: TRBV29-1; d_gene: .; abundance: once
CDR3aa: CAWRTGESAGELFF; CDR3nt: TGTGCCTGGCGGACAGGGGAATCGGCCGGGGAGCTGTTTTTT; j_gene: TRBJ2-2; v_gene: TRBV30; d_gene: TRBD1; abundance: once
CDR3aa: CASSIQGIDTQYF; CDR3nt: TGTGCCAGTAGTATACAGGGAATAGATACGCAGTATTTT; j_gene: TRBJ2-3; v_gene: TRBV19; d_gene: .; abundance: .
CDR3aa: CASSLGFNRGAGNQPQHF; CDR3nt: TGTGCCAGCAGTTTAGGGTTTAACAGAGGAGCGGGCAATCAGCCCCAGCATTTT; j_gene: TRBJ1-5; v_gene: TRBV27; d_gene: .; abundance: .
CDR3aa: CASSSETEIWGVTEAFF; CDR3nt: TGTGCCAGCAGCTCGGAGACAGAAATTTGGGGAGTAACTGAAGCTTTCTTT; j_gene: TRBJ1-1; v_gene: TRBV5-5; d_gene: .; abundance: .
CDR3aa: CATSALGGRESLNQPQHF; CDR3nt: TGTGCCACCAGCGCCTTGGGGGGACGGGAGAGCCTCAATCAGCCCCAGCATTTT; j_gene: TRBJ1-5; v_gene: TRBV15; d_gene: .; abundance: .
CDR3aa: CASSKGVNQREGQGEQYF; CDR3nt: TGTGCCAGCAGCAAAGGGGTGAACCAGCGGGAGGGCCAGGGCGAGCAGTACTTC; j_gene: TRBJ2-7; v_gene: TRBV21-1; d_gene: .; abundance: .
CDR3aa: CASSQFVSSSGANVLTF; CDR3nt: TGTGCCAGCAGCCAATTCGTTTCGAGCTCTGGGGCCAACGTCCTGACTTTC; j_gene: TRBJ2-6; v_gene: TRBV14; d_gene: .; abundance: once
CDR3aa: CASSYPLNQPQHF; CDR3nt: TGTGCCAGCAGTTACCCCCTGAATCAGCCCCAGCATTTT; j_gene: TRBJ1-5; v_gene: TRBV6-2/TRBV6-3; d_gene: .; abundance: .
CDR3aa: CASSPWTDMNTEAFF; CDR3nt: TGTGCCAGTAGTCCATGGACAGATATGAACACTGAAGCTTTCTTT; j_gene: TRBJ1-1; v_gene: TRBV19; d_gene: .; abundance: once
CDR3aa: CASSMEDGYGYTF; CDR3nt: TGTGCCAGTAGTATGGAGGACGGCTATGGCTACACCTTC; j_gene: TRBJ1-2; v_gene: TRBV19; d_gene: .; abundance: .
CDR3aa: CASSSRKGDSAYEQYF; CDR3nt: TGTGCCAGCAGCTCCAGGAAGGGGGACAGCGCCTACGAGCAGTACTTC; j_gene: TRBJ2-7; v_gene: TRBV7-9; d_gene: TRBD1; abundance: .
CDR3aa: CASSSDPLNTGELFF; CDR3nt: TGTGCCAGCAGTTCCGACCCCTTGAACACCGGGGAGCTGTTTTTT; j_gene: TRBJ2-2; v_gene: TRBV6-2/TRBV6-3; d_gene: .; abundance: once
CDR3aa: CASVTRNTGELFF; CDR3nt: TGTGCCAGTGTGACTCGGAACACCGGGGAGCTGTTTTTT; j_gene: TRBJ2-2; v_gene: TRBV19; d_gene: .; abundance: .
CDR3aa: CAWSRGLSSGNTIYF; CDR3nt: TGTGCCTGGAGTCGGGGGCTGAGCTCTGGAAACACCATATATTTT; j_gene: TRBJ1-3; v_gene: TRBV30; d_gene: .; abundance: .
CDR3aa: CASSLGQENTEAFF; CDR3nt: TGTGCCAGCAGCTTAGGACAGGAGAACACTGAAGCTTTCTTT; j_gene: TRBJ1-1; v_gene: TRBV11-3; d_gene: .; abundance: once
CDR3aa: CASSQGAGELFF; CDR3nt: TGTGCCAGCAGCCAAGGTGCCGGGGAGCTGTTTTTT; j_gene: TRBJ2-2; v_gene: TRBV14; d_gene: .; abundance: few
CDR3aa: CASSIDMGTSGREDEQYF; CDR3nt: TGTGCCAGTAGTATAGATATGGGGACTAGCGGCAGAGAAGACGAGCAGTACTTC; j_gene: TRBJ2-7; v_gene: TRBV19; d_gene: TRBD2; abundance: .
CDR3aa: CASSLAGPPQPQHF; CDR3nt: TGCGCCAGCAGCTTGGCAGGGCCCCCCCAGCCCCAGCATTTT; j_gene: TRBJ1-5; v_gene: TRBV5-1; d_gene: .; abundance: .
CDR3aa: CASSEGTYEQYF; CDR3nt: TGTGCCAGCAGTGAAGGTACCTACGAGCAGTACTTC; j_gene: TRBJ2-7; v_gene: TRBV6-1; d_gene: .; abundance: .
CDR3aa: CASSLGTADSNQPQHF; CDR3nt: TGCGCCAGCAGCCTAGGGACAGCAGATAGCAATCAGCCCCAGCATTTT; j_gene: TRBJ1-5; v_gene: TRBV5-1; d_gene: TRBD1; abundance: .
CDR3aa: CASSSDPRTEAFF; CDR3nt: TGTGCCAGCAGTTCAGACCCTCGGACTGAAGCTTTCTTT; j_gene: TRBJ1-1; v_gene: TRBV6-5; d_gene: .; abundance: few
CDR3aa: CASSTRTRINEQFF; CDR3nt: TGTGCCAGCAGCACACGGACTAGGATCAATGAGCAGTTCTTC; j_gene: TRBJ2-1; v_gene: TRBV7-8; d_gene: TRBD2; abundance: .
CDR3aa: CASSPGQQGGNTIYF; CDR3nt: TGTGCCAGCAGCCCGGGACAGCAAGGTGGAAACACCATATATTTT; j_gene: TRBJ1-3; v_gene: TRBV5-4; d_gene: TRBD1; abundance: .
CDR3aa: CASSQEVRLAGLSSYNEQFF; CDR3nt: TGCGCCAGCAGCCAAGAAGTAAGACTAGCGGGGTTAAGCTCCTACAATGAGCAGTTCTTC; j_gene: TRBJ2-1; v_gene: TRBV4-3; d_gene: TRBD2; abundance: .
CDR3aa: CASNQDRNSPLHF; CDR3nt: TGTGCCAGCAACCAGGACAGGAATTCACCCCTCCACTTT; j_gene: TRBJ1-6; v_gene: TRBV28; d_gene: TRBD1; abundance: .
CDR3aa: CASTPSRDRGRETQYF; CDR3nt: TGTGCCAGTACCCCAAGCCGGGACAGGGGACGGGAGACCCAGTACTTC; j_gene: TRBJ2-5; v_gene: TRBV19; d_gene: TRBD1; abundance: .
CDR3aa: CASSPPGLARGGEQFF; CDR3nt: TGTGCCAGCTCACCACCGGGACTGGCCAGGGGAGGTGAGCAGTTCTTC; j_gene: TRBJ2-1; v_gene: TRBV18; d_gene: .; abundance: .
CDR3aa: CASAQQETQYF; CDR3nt: TGTGCCAGCGCGCAACAAGAGACCCAGTACTTC; j_gene: TRBJ2-5; v_gene: TRBV2; d_gene: .; abundance: .
CDR3aa: CASRQGDYNQPQHF; CDR3nt: TGTGCCAGCAGGCAAGGGGACTACAATCAGCCCCAGCATTTT; j_gene: TRBJ1-5; v_gene: TRBV25-1; d_gene: .; abundance: once
CDR3aa: CASSLVTPGSHEQYF; CDR3nt: TGCGCCAGCAGCTTGGTTACACCGGGCTCACACGAGCAGTACTTC; j_gene: TRBJ2-7; v_gene: TRBV5-1; d_gene: .; abundance: .
CDR3aa: CASSLEVGLNYGYTF; CDR3nt: TGCGCCAGCAGCTTGGAGGTCGGGCTTAACTATGGCTACACCTTC; j_gene: TRBJ1-2; v_gene: TRBV5-1; d_gene: .; abundance: .
CDR3aa: CASSPDRGGRNEQFF; CDR3nt: TGTGCCAGCAGCCCAGACAGGGGTGGTAGAAATGAGCAGTTCTTC; j_gene: TRBJ2-1; v_gene: TRBV7-2; d_gene: TRBD1; abundance: .
CDR3aa: CASSIQETQYF; CDR3nt: TGCGCCAGCAGCATCCAAGAGACCCAGTACTTC; j_gene: TRBJ2-5; v_gene: TRBV5-1; d_gene: .; abundance: .
CDR3aa: CASSSLRGDLYGYTF; CDR3nt: TGTGCCAGCAGCTCTCTTCGGGGCGATCTTTATGGCTACACCTTC; j_gene: TRBJ1-2; v_gene: TRBV11-2; d_gene: .; abundance: .
CDR3aa: CASSRGTDDEQYF; CDR3nt: TGTGCCAGCAGCCGTGGGACGGATGACGAGCAGTACTTC; j_gene: TRBJ2-7; v_gene: TRBV5-4; d_gene: .; abundance: .
CDR3aa: CASSLAGAEQPQHF; CDR3nt: TGTGCCAGCAGCTTAGCGGGCGCGGAACAGCCCCAGCATTTT; j_gene: TRBJ1-5; v_gene: TRBV7-2; d_gene: .; abundance: .
CDR3aa: CASSLMGGAVTEAFF; CDR3nt: TGTGCCAGCAGCCTTATGGGAGGGGCGGTTACTGAAGCTTTCTTT; j_gene: TRBJ1-1; v_gene: TRBV27; d_gene: .; abundance: .